This is a list of T cell receptor beta chains from one sample in a study of circulating tumor DNA in untreated peripheral T-cell lymphoma. This table comes from immunoSEQ multiplex PCR, and its TCRdb copy is limited to in-frame clones, with some not included. This table has about 6,600 clones, about three fifths appearing once. Sequenced material: tumor tissue. All receptors derive from a human donor with peripheral T-cell lymphoma. Both conserved end residues are part of each CDR3. D genes are given only for firm matches. Part of the rows lack a size; the others show once, few, many or a class for expanded clones.

>TRBJ2-7|NA|TRBV11-3|NA
TGTGTCAGCAGCTTTCTGCCTAGACTTTCCTCCTACGAGCAGTACTTC
CVSSFLPRLSSYEQYF
>TRBJ2-1|NA|TRBV18|NA
TGTGCCAGCTTAACGGGGAACAATGAGCAGTTCTTC
CASLTGNNEQFF
>TRBJ1-1|once|TRBV4-1|NA
TGCGCCAGCAGCCATTACGAGGGCAAAGCTTTCTTT
CASSHYEGKAFF
>TRBJ2-1|once|TRBV4-1|TRBD2
TGCGCCAGCAGCCAGGGTCCGGGACTAGCGGGACTTGAGCAGTTCTTC
CASSQGPGLAGLEQFF
>TRBJ1-2|few|TRBV6-8|NA
TGTGCCAGCAGAACAATTGGGGGTAATAACTATGGCTACACCTTC
CASRTIGGNNYGYTF
>TRBJ2-2|NA|TRBV2|NA
TGTGCCAGCAGTGACAACGCGATCAGGCTGTTTTTT
CASSDNAIRLFF
>TRBJ1-1|NA|TRBV7-6|NA
TGTGCCAGCAGCTTGGCCTCGACCTTGGTCGGAACTGAAGCTTTCTTT
CASSLASTLVGTEAFF
>TRBJ2-3|NA|TRBV23-1|NA
TGCGCCAGCAGCCAAAGTAGCGCGGGAAAGCCTGATACGCAGTATTTT
CASSQSSAGKPDTQYF
>TRBJ2-7|NA|TRBV5-1|TRBD2
TGCGCCAGCAGCTTGGAAGATAGCGGGAGCCCCTACGAGCAGTACTTC
CASSLEDSGSPYEQYF
>TRBJ1-2|NA|TRBV7-5|NA
TGTGCCAGCAGCTACAATTACAGGGGGCGCCGGGATGCTAACTATGGCTACACCTTC
CASSYNYRGRRDANYGYTF
>TRBJ2-5|NA|TRBV12-5|NA
TGTGCCAGCACGGCCCAAGAGCGGACCCAGTACTTC
CASTAQERTQYF
>TRBJ2-4|NA|TRBV19|NA
TGTGCCAGTAGTATCCCCCCGGGGGATAGGGCCAAAAACATTCAGTACTTC
CASSIPPGDRAKNIQYF
>TRBJ1-3|once|TRBV28|NA
TGTGCCAGCAGTTCAGGGCCAGGGTACTCTGGAAACACCATATATTTT
CASSSGPGYSGNTIYF
>TRBJ2-7|medium-sized|TRBV5-1|TRBD2
TGCGCCAGCAGCGCAACTAGCGGGGGGGCCCACGAGCAGTACTTC
CASSATSGGAHEQYF
>TRBJ2-5|NA|TRBV15|NA
TGTGCCACCAGCGGGCCTAGGTTTTTAGAGACCCAGTACTTC
CATSGPRFLETQYF
>TRBJ2-3|NA|TRBV29-1|NA
TGCAGCGTTGCGGCTAGCCCCACAGATACGCAGTATTTT
CSVAASPTDTQYF